This TCR beta chain emerged from a study of shared clonotypes between healthy human individuals (TCRdb year 2020). Notes on the research overall: The cohort included three men and two women between 18 and 49 years of age. For each donor, three plates each were used for CD4 naive and CD4 memory, two plates were used for CD8 naive, and one plate was used for CD8 memory. To increase sequencing depth and limit assay-specific biases, different laboratories used diverse techniques to prepare libraries and sequence TCR repertoires. To estimate repertoire size and how much clonotype sharing occurs between individuals, the study deeply sequenced the blood TCR repertoires of several healthy adults. Per donor, leukapheresis produced somewhere between about 0.94 and 10 billion PBMCs. Broad study findings and their caveats: Estimated clonotype richness was generally larger for naive than for memory subsets. Only blood was sampled, and tissue TCR repertoires likely differ from those in blood. Pairwise subsampling indicated that sequencing depth was expected to affect the degree of clonotype sharing among donors. Compared with non-shared clonotypes, the clonotypes found in all four sorted-subset donors had higher generation probabilities. Because the study included a small number of donors, the genetic and exposure-history diversity represented was limited. Sharing across four donors was observed for about 5% of naive CD4, 3.5% of naive CD8, 2% to 2.5% of memory CD4, and about 0.4% of memory CD8 clonotypes. Incomplete sequencing was indicated by rarefaction of sorted-subset datasets, despite the large sequencing depth.

A remark on this clone: The clone's antigen remains unknown. There are no base qualities to consult, and no much larger clone falls within one base.

Donors were healthy HIV-negative adults with no recently reported acute infections or vaccinations. Every donor was a Caucasian adult living in Nashville, Tennessee, USA. CD4+ T cells were enriched by magnetic negative selection, after which naive cells were positively selected on CD45RA and the negative fraction was taken as the memory subset. Blood was obtained by leukapheresis, after which PBMCs were separated by Ficoll-Histopaque density gradient centrifugation and cryopreserved in liquid nitrogen vapor phase. Analytical flow cytometry was used to check the purity and quantity of each magnetically sorted T cell population. Genomic DNA was isolated from each sorted fraction and quantified by UV absorbance on a Nanodrop 2000c. Using the deep immunoSEQ assay, TCR CDR3 regions were amplified from genomic DNA by multiplex PCR. Extracted genomic DNA from each cell subset was distributed evenly across all wells of several immunoSEQ 96-well plates, and each plate was treated as a replicate. For sorted subsets, each replicate PCR was loaded with roughly 190 ng genomic DNA, equivalent to roughly 30,000 T cell genomes. The purified libraries were quantified using a Qubit 3.0 fluorometer, sized with a Bioanalyzer 2100, and then quantified again using the KAPA Library Quantification kit. A separate single-read 150-cycle Illumina NextSeq 550 flow cell was used to sequence each immunoSEQ 96-well plate. The original methods were these. Because only junctional sequences without quality scores were contained in the immunoSEQ output, filtering matching that applied to full-length reads could not be performed. To assign V/J genes and CDR3, sequences were annotated against IMGT germline references using PyIR, a Python wrapper for IgBLAST v1.9. Any read was removed if the V/J assignment was weak (E-value above 1e-6), the CDR3 was missing, or the read contained stop codons, out-of-frame junctions, or ambiguous translated residues. V3J clonotypes were defined by identical inferred V gene, J gene, and CDR3 amino acid sequence. The percentage overlap between two repertoires was calculated by dividing the number of shared unique clonotypes by the size of the smaller repertoire. Three approaches were used to assess repertoire richness: RTK rarefaction, the Chao1 estimator, and Recon v2.1 estimates of unobserved clonotypes. For all TCRbeta clonotypes obtained by the gDNA method from several donors, generation probabilities were computed with OLGA. The source is immuneACCESS, and TCRdb retained only in-frame sequences with V and J called. Part of the clones is not carried over; for the studies checked, unresolved V genes explain less than half of this, and the remainder is unexplained. That table gives V, J and clone size, and the DNA gave D and trimming. The sample table contains roughly 1,100,000 clones; only one count was recorded for about 75% of them. The top ten clones comprise about 1.5% of the sample.

The sequence was obtained from a young man in good health. Sample: memory CD4+ T cells sorted from blood. What the cell subset or site label conveys for this sample: CD45RA-negative fraction.

Read as DNA, the sequence is TGCGCCAGCAGACCAGACAGCTCATCTAACTATGGCTACACCTTC. It translates to CASRPDSSSNYGYTF. Here the chain combines TRBV5-1 and TRBJ1-2, with TRBD1 tentatively as D gene (5 bases match). CDR1 and CDR2, looked up from the germline V gene, are SGHRS and YFSETQ. V sheds 5 bases and J sheds 0 bases, leaving 14 bases between their ends. From its cysteine to its phenylalanine, the CDR3 spans 15 amino acids. The retained sequence is limited to the CDR3, 45 bases, with the frame set at the first base.